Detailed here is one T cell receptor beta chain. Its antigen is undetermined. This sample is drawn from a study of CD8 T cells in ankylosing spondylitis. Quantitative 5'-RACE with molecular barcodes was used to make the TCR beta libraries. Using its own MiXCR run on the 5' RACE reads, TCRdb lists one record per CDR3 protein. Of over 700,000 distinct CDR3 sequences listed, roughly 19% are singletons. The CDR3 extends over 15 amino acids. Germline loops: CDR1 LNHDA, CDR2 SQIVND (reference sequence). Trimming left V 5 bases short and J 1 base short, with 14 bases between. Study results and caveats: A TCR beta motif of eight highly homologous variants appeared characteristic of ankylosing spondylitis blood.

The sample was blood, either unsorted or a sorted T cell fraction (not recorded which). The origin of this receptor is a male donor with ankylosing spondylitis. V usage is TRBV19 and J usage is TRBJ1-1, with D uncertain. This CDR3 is CASSVQLWPNTEAFF. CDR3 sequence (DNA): TGTGCCAGTAGTGTCCAGCTTTGGCCGAACACTGAAGCTTTCTTT.